This T cell receptor beta chain was observed in a study of blood T cell repertoires in COVID-19. Study as a whole: Sites across the United States, Italy and Spain contributed samples from acute and convalescent COVID-19.

This clone appeared a single time. TCRdb keeps only in-frame clones here, not all; method: immunoSEQ multiplex PCR. The sample has about 61,000 clones; 87% are singletons. The germline V and J ends were trimmed by 3 bases and 1 base, with 12 bases remaining between them. Per germline, CDR1 KGHSH and CDR2 LQKENI. The CDR3 runs to 15 residues. Sample: peripheral blood. The chain employs TRBV18 and TRBJ1-1; maybe TRBD1 (6 bases). The receptor was derived from a man aged 55 to 70 with acute or convalescent COVID-19. The CDR3 DNA is TGTGCCAGCTCACCTAATCCGACAGGGAACACTGAAGCTTTCTTT. This translates into CASSPNPTGNTEAFF.